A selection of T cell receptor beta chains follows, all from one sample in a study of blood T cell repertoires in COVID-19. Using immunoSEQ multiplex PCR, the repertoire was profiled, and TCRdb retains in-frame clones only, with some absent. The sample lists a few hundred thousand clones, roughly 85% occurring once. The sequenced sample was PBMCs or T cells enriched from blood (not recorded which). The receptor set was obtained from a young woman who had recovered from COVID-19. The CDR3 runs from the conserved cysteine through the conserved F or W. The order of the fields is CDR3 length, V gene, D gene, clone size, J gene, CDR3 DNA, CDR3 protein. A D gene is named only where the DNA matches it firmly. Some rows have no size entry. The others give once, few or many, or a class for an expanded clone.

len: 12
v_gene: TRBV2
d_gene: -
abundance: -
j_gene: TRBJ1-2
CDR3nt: TGTGCCAGCAGAAAAGGAGGGAACGGCTACACCTTC
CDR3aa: CASRKGGNGYTF

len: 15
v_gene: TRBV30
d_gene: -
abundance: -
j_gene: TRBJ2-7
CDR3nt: TGTGCCTGGAGTGTATTTGACAGGCTCTCCTACGAGCAGTACTTC
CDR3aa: CAWSVFDRLSYEQYF

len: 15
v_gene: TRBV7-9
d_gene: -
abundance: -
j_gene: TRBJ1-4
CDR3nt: TGTGCCAGCAGCTTAGCAGCGGGGCCGAGCGAAAAACTGTTTTTT
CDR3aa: CASSLAAGPSEKLFF

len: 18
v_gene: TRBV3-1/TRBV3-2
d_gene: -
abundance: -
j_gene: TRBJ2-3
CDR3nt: TGTGCCAGCAGCCAAGAAAATGGGGCACAGAGTCGCACAGATACGCAGTATTTT
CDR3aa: CASSQENGAQSRTDTQYF

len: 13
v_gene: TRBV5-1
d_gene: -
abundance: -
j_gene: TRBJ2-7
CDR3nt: TGCGCCAGCAGCTTGGATCAGGGAGGCGAGCAGTACTTC
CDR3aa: CASSLDQGGEQYF

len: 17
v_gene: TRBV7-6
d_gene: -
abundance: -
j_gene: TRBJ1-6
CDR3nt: TGTGCCAGCAGCTTAGAATCGTCCAGAAGTATAAGTTCACCCCTCCACTTT
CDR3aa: CASSLESSRSISSPLHF

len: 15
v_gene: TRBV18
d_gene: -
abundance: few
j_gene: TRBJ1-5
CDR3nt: TGTGCCAGCTCCCCGGTTGGGGGGGGTGCTCAGCCCCAGCATTTT
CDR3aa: CASSPVGGGAQPQHF

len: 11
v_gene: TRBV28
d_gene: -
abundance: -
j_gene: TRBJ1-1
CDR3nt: TGTGCCAGCCAACATAACACTGAAGCTTTCTTT
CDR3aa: CASQHNTEAFF

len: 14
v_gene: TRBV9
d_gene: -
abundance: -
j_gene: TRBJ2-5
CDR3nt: TGTGCCAGCAGCGTATTCGGCGGGATGGAGACCCAGTACTTC
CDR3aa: CASSVFGGMETQYF

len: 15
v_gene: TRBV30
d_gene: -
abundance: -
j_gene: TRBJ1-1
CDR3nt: TGTGCCTGGAATCTCCGGGACATATTGAACACTGAAGCTTTCTTT
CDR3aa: CAWNLRDILNTEAFF

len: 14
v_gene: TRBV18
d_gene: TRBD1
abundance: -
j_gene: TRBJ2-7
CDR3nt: TGTGCCAGCTCACCACCGGGACAGGGGTACGAGCAGTACTTC
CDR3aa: CASSPPGQGYEQYF

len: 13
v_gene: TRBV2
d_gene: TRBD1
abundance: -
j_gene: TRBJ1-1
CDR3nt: TGTGCCATGTGGGACAGAGTGAACACTGAAGCTTTCTTT
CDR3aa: CAMWDRVNTEAFF

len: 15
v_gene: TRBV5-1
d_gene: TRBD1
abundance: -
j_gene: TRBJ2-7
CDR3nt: TGCGCCAGCAGCCCGAATACGGGACAGGGGTACGAGCAGTACTTC
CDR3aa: CASSPNTGQGYEQYF

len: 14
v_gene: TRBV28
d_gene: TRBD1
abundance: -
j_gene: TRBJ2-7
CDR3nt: TGTGCCAGCAGTTTAGGGACAGGGGCCTACGAGCAGTACTTC
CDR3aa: CASSLGTGAYEQYF

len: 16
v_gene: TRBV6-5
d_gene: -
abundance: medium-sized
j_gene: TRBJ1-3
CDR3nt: TGTGCCAGCAGTTACTCGGTAGGGGCCACTGGAAACACCATATATTTT
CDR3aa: CASSYSVGATGNTIYF

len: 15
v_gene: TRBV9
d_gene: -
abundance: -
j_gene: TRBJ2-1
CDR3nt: TGTGCCAGCAGCGACGGGACATTGAGTCTCAATGAGCAGTTCTTC
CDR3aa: CASSDGTLSLNEQFF

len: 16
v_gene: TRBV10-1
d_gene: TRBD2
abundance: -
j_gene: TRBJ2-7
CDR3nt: TGCGCCAGCAGTGATAGTTGGCGGGGGGCCACCCACGAGCAGTACTTC
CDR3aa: CASSDSWRGATHEQYF

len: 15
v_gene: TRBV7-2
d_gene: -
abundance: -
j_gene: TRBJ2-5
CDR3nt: TGTGCCAGCAGCTTAGTCCTAGCGCCACAAGAGACCCAGTACTTC
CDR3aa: CASSLVLAPQETQYF

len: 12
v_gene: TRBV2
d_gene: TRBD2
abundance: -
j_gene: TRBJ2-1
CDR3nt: TGTGCCAGCACCCTCGGGACTAGGGGGCAGTTCTTC
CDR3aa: CASTLGTRGQFF

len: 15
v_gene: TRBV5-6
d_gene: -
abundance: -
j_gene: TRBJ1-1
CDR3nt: TGTGCCAGCAGCTACGGGGAGGTGGGGAACACTGAAGCTTTCTTT
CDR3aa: CASSYGEVGNTEAFF

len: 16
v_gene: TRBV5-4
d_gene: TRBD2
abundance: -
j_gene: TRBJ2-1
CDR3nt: TGTGCCAGCAGCACCCGACTAGCGGGAGTGCGCAATGAGCAGTTCTTC
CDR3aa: CASSTRLAGVRNEQFF

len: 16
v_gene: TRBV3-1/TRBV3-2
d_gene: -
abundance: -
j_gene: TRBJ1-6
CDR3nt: TGTGCCAGCAGCCTAACAGCCAACGTGTACAATTCACCCCTCCACTTT
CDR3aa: CASSLTANVYNSPLHF

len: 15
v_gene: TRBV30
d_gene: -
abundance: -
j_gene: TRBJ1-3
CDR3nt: TGTGCCTGGAGCTTTGCGAATCCCTCTGGAAACACCATATATTTT
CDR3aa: CAWSFANPSGNTIYF

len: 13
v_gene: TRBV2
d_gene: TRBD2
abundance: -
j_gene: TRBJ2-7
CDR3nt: TGTGCCAGCAGGCCCCGGACTAGCGGGCCGCAGTACTTC
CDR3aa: CASRPRTSGPQYF

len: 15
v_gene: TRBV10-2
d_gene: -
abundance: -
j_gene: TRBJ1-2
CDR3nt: TGCGCCAGCAGTGAACGTCACAGCTTGAACTATGGCTACACCTTC
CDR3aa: CASSERHSLNYGYTF

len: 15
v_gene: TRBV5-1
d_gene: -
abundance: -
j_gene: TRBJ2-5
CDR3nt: TGCGCCAGCAGCCTTGGCCGACAGATACAAGAGACCCAGTACTTC
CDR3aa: CASSLGRQIQETQYF